The text below deals with one TCR beta chain. Its target is unknown. This specimen belongs to a study of neurological immune-mediated disorders. The CDR3 covers 23 residues. J gave up 1 base and V 0 bases, and 20 bases lay outside the gene matches. Germline V lookup: CDR1 LGHNA, CDR2 YNFKEQ. A blood bank in Maryland, USA, provided the volunteers who served as healthy controls. The study built unsorted libraries from 2 million PBMCs kept at -80 C. The cDNA was generated through 5'RACE incorporating 10-nucleotide random UMIs. TCRdb used MiXCR to reprocess the 5' RACE reads, holding one entry per CDR3 protein. The repertoire includes some 53,000 distinct CDR3 sequences, approximately 16% of them detected once, and under 4.5% sits in the top ten. Study-level findings and limits: Patients with HTLV-1-associated myelopathy showed the most TCR clonal expansion. Those with multiple sclerosis showed the least, falling below healthy controls.

The TCR comes from a man aged 60 to 69 in good health. The material sequenced was PBMCs. V gene TRBV4-2 combines with J gene TRBJ2-3, with 12 positions matching TRBD2. Written as DNA, the CDR3 is TGTGCCAGCAGCCAAGATTTCGGCCTTTTCGGACTAGCGGGAACGGACGGCACAGATACGCAGTATTTT. It translates to CASSQDFGLFGLAGTDGTDTQYF.